The clone carrying this T cell receptor (beta chain) was picked up a small number of times. Its antigen is not known. Trimming removed 0 bases from V and 3 bases from J, with 6 bases in between. The CDR3 length is 13 residues. Germline V gene data show CDR1 as SGHRS and CDR2 as YFSETQ. The data were taken from a study of T-cell memory formation after mild COVID-19. General observations from the study: Second-wave clones that peaked on day 37 lacked confirmed SARS-CoV-2 specificity. Clones contracting over day 15 to 85 were CD4/CD8 balanced, with later expanders leaning CD4+.

Using its own MiXCR run on the 5' RACE reads, TCRdb lists one record per CDR3 protein. The table has 150,000 to 200,000 distinct CDR3 sequences, around 15% seen once. The clonotype was recovered from an adult woman who had mild COVID-19 (a few samples of this study predate the infection). Cell type and time point are not known. The sequencing sample was made of PBMCs or a T cell subset sorted from them (not recorded which). This chain links TRBV5-1 with TRBJ1-2; D is unresolved. The CDR3 DNA sequence: TGCGCCAGCAGCTTGGTAACAGACTATGGCTACACCTTC. Its protein is CASSLVTDYGYTF. The complete variable domain, with remaining parts taken from reference TRBV5-1 and TRBJ1-2, reads KAGVTQTPRYLIKTRGQQVTLSCSPISGHRSVSWYQQTPGQGLQFLFEYFSETQRNKGNFPGRFSGRQFSNSRSEMNVSTLELGDSALYLCASSLVTDYGYTFGSGTRLTVV.